This T cell receptor (beta chain) is from a study of metastatic and nonmetastatic thyroid tumors. Overall study: Repertoires were compared across blood and tumor or nodule tissue from malignant and benign thyroid patients.

TCRdb re-clonotyped the PCR reads via MiXCR. Of 35,000 to 50,000 clones listed, around 24% are singletons. Germline CDR1 and CDR2: MDHEN and SYDVKM. CDR3 size: 12 residues. Study conclusions and caveats: In both blood and tumor samples, TCR beta diversity was reported significantly higher for malignant than benign nodules.

Not a single patient had been given any form of treatment at any point before undergoing thyroid surgery. This clone was observed many times. Antigen unknown. Its ends do not fully match the called genes, so a read error is possible. The clonotype originates from a female donor with papillary thyroid cancer or a benign thyroid nodule (not recorded which). Some clones in this sample may be carry-over from other donors' samples. The chain joins TRBV28 to TRBJ1-1, with TRBD1 matching 8 bases. What was sequenced was tumor tissue. The DNA of the CDR3 is TGTGCCAGCAGTTTAATCACAGGGGGGCGAATCTTT. The encoded protein is CASSLITGGRIF. The full variable domain, completed using reference TRBV28 and TRBJ1-1, is DVKVTQSSRYLVKRTGEKVFLECVQDMDHENMFWYRQDPGLGLRLIYFSYDVKMKEKGDIPEGYSVSREKKERFSLILESASTNQTSMYLCASSLITGGRIFGQGTRLTVV.